The 27 T cell receptor beta chains reported below all come from one sample, sequenced in a study of preoperative IRX-2 immunotherapy in early breast cancer. Assay used: immunoSEQ multiplex PCR; TCRdb lists only in-frame clones, some missing. The sample consists of 5,000 to 7,000 clones, around 61% of them appearing once. Treatment described: preoperative locoregional IRX-2 cytokine immunotherapy. The material was tumor tissue, obtained before IRX-2 immunotherapy. The receptors were gathered from a human donor with breast cancer.

V is TRBV23-1 and J is TRBJ1-3; 8 nucleotides line up with TRBD1. TRBV23-1 is annotated as an ORF whose role is uncertain. CDR3 size: 15 residues. Losses at the gene ends were 6 bases for V and 5 bases for J; bases not matched to a gene: 9. The CDR3 region has the DNA TGCGCCAGCAGCGCTCGGACAGGGTTAAGAAACACCATATATTTT. Amino acid sequence: CASSARTGLRNTIYF.

This clone was seen more than once but under ten times. The V and J genes are TRBV11-3 and TRBJ1-1; D is uncertain. Trimming took off 5 bases at V and 1 base at J, with 11 bases between the two ends. CDR3 length: 14 residues. The germline V gene encodes CDR1 SGHNT and CDR2 YENEEA. The DNA for the CDR3 is TGTGCCAGCAGCCCCCCTTTGGGGAACACTGAAGCTTTCTTT. Translation gives CASSPPLGNTEAFF.

The rearrangement joins TRBV19 to TRBJ2-1, with 12 bases aligning to TRBD1. Germline V gene data show CDR1 as LNHDA and CDR2 as SQIVND (reference sequence). V lost 2 bases and J lost 9; bases outside the gene matches: 5. The CDR3 has 15 amino acids. The CDR3: CASSILGQGAGEQFF. The CDR3, as DNA: TGTGCCAGTAGTATACTGGGACAGGGGGCTGGTGAGCAGTTCTTC.

The genes are TRBV6-8 and TRBJ1-1, with TRBD1 matching 9 bases. V lost 6 bases, J lost 2 bases, and 1 base stayed unmatched. Germline CDR1 reads MNHGY; CDR2 reads SAAAGT. The length of the CDR3 is 13 residues. The CDR3 loop is CASRTGGNTEAFF. The CDR3 nucleotides read TGTGCCAGCAGGACAGGGGGAAACACTGAAGCTTTCTTT.

The rearrangement joins TRBV6-8 to TRBJ2-1; 7 bases line up with TRBD2. The CDR3 runs 19 residues. J was trimmed by 1 base and V by 0 bases; bases with no gene match: 12. Germline CDR1 and CDR2: MNHGY and SAAAGT. As DNA, the CDR3 is TGTGCCAGCAGTTACTCAGACCTAGCGGCCTCCCGATCCTACAATGAGCAGTTCTTC. It specifies CASSYSDLAASRSYNEQFF.

This CDR3 reads CASSPGTTYEQYF. CDR3 nucleotides: TGCGCCAGCAGCCCCGGGACAACCTACGAGCAGTACTTC. V and J are TRBV23-1 and TRBJ2-7; possible D gene TRBD1, 6 bases. Being an ORF, TRBV23-1 has a function that is uncertain. The ends were cut back, 6 bases at V and 2 bases at J, with 11 bases in the middle. The CDR3 consists of 13 residues.

V is TRBV28 and J is TRBJ1-1; TRBD1 is a possible D gene (6 bases). The germline CDR1 and CDR2 sequences are MDHEN and SYDVKM. The CDR3 loop spans 14 amino acids. Between the trimmed V and J ends, which lost 2 bases and 1 base, there was a span of 8 bases. CDR3 residues: CASSLPTGNTEAFF. CDR3 in DNA: TGTGCCAGCAGTTTACCGACAGGGAACACTGAAGCTTTCTTT.

A few counts support this clone. This sequence joins TRBV28 and TRBJ2-7; TRBD1 aligns across 12 bases. The CDR3 runs to 15 residues. Germline V CDR1 and CDR2: MDHEN, SYDVKM. V trimming: 1 base; J trimming: 6 bases; junction bases outside the gene matches: 4. The DNA for the CDR3 is TGTGCCAGCAGTTTATTAGGGACAGGGGGCCGCGAGCAGTACTTC. Protein sequence: CASSLLGTGGREQYF.

This clone was detected only a few times. The DNA for the CDR3 is TGTGCCAGCTCACCCGGGACAGACTACGAGCAGTACTTC. The encoded protein is CASSPGTDYEQYF. The chain combines TRBV18 with TRBJ2-7; 7 bases map to TRBD1. The CDR3 contains 13 residues. The V gene end was trimmed by 3 bases and the J gene end by 3 bases; junction bases not matched to a gene: 2. Germline loops: CDR1 KGHSH, CDR2 LQKENI.

This clone was counted between two and nine times. This chain joins TRBV19 and TRBJ2-1; a weak D match, TRBD2 (6 bases). Trimming took 5 bases from V and 0 from J, leaving 11 bases between them. The germline V gene encodes CDR1 LNHDA and CDR2 SQIVND (reference sequence). The length of the CDR3 is 15 residues. For the CDR3, the DNA is TGTGCCAGTAGTCGGAGGGCCGGCTCCTACAATGAGCAGTTCTTC. Its protein product is CASSRRAGSYNEQFF.

In this sample, this clone turned up a few times. This chain links TRBV19 with TRBJ2-1, with 11 nucleotides matching TRBD2. The CDR3 contains 16 residues. Germline V gene lookup returns CDR1 LNHDA and CDR2 SQIVND (reference sequence). J gave up 1 base and V 4 bases, and 3 bases lay outside the gene matches. The CDR3 here is CASSNSGRVSYNEQFF. CDR3 coding DNA: TGTGCCAGTAGTAATAGCGGGAGGGTATCCTACAATGAGCAGTTCTTC.

The chain combines TRBV30 with TRBJ1-1; TRBD1 matches at 8 bases. V was clipped by 1 base and J by 12 bases; unmatched bases: 10. This CDR3 spans 13 amino acids. Looked up from germline, CDR1 is GTSNPN and CDR2 is SVGIG (reference sequence). DNA for the CDR3: TGTGCCTGGAGTGCGGGCAGGGGGCCTGAGACTTTCTTT. This gives the protein CAWSAGRGPETFF.

The chain couples TRBV29-1 to TRBJ2-2; 9 bases match TRBD2. Trimming took 6 bases from V and 4 from J; bases not matched to a gene: 3. Germline loops: CDR1 SQVTM, CDR2 ANQGSEA. The length of the CDR3 is 13 residues. CDR3 residues: CSVREGGTGELFF. In nucleotides, the CDR3 is TGCAGCGTGCGGGAGGGAGGCACCGGGGAGCTGTTTTTT.

This chain uses TRBV6-8 with TRBJ1-1; TRBD1 is a possible D gene (6 bases). The CDR3 is 13 residues long. V lost 4 bases and J 5 bases, leaving 11 bases between the germline ends. CDR1 and CDR2 from the germline V gene are MNHGY and SAAAGT. The DNA of the CDR3 is TGTGCCAGCAGTTCTAGGGGGAGAACTGAAGCTTTCTTT. It codes for CASSSRGRTEAFF.

Only one count was recorded for this clone. This chain uses TRBV6-8 with TRBJ2-1, with 11 positions matching TRBD2. There are 15 residues in the CDR3. The germline CDR1 and CDR2 sequences are MNHGY and SAAAGT. Unmatched junction bases numbered 3, after V lost 5 bases and J lost 3 bases. CDR3 sequence: CASSDGTSGYNEQFF. The CDR3 nucleotides are TGTGCCAGCAGTGACGGGACTAGCGGCTACAATGAGCAGTTCTTC.

Details on this clone: No DNA is shown, since the ends of the CDR3 on it are uncertain; the CDR3 is the one TCRdb lists. This chain joins TRBV7-5 and TRBJ1-1. TRBV7-5 is a pseudogene locus. The CDR3 contains 14 residues when both ends are counted. CDR3 sequence: CASSLVGPGTEAFF.

The rearrangement links TRBV5-1 to TRBJ1-3; 8 positions agree with TRBD1. V was pared by 5 bases and J by 3 bases, with 7 bases of the junction left unmatched. The germline CDR1 and CDR2 sequences are SGHRS and YFSETQ. The CDR3 runs 15 residues. CDR3 sequence (DNA): TGCGCCAGCAGTTCACAGGGGGATTATGGAAACACCATATATTTT. It specifies CASSSQGDYGNTIYF.

The chain uses TRBV7-6 and TRBJ2-2, with D perhaps matching TRBD1 (5 bases). V lost 4 bases and J lost 1, with 10 bases in between. Germline-derived CDR1 and CDR2 are SGHVS and FNYEAQ. The CDR3 length is 15 residues. This CDR3 is CASSWAGMNTGELFF. The CDR3, as DNA: TGTGCCAGCAGCTGGGCAGGGATGAACACCGGGGAGCTGTTTTTT.

For the CDR3, the DNA is TGTGCCAGCAGTTACTCACAGGGGGTGGAGCCCCAGCATTTT. This translates into CASSYSQGVEPQHF. The chain recombines TRBV6-8 with TRBJ1-5; 8 bases are a match to TRBD1. This CDR3 contains 14 residues. V trimming: 0 bases; J trimming: 8 bases; junction bases outside the gene matches: 3. Germline CDR1 is MNHGY and CDR2 is SAAAGT.

This clone was counted a few times. The J gene is TRBJ2-1, the V gene TRBV10-2; TRBD2 matches at 8 bases. The CDR3 loop spans 13 amino acids. CDR1 is WSHSY and CDR2 is SAAADI in the germline V gene. J lost 4 bases, V lost 8 bases, and 4 bases had no gene match. CDR3 DNA sequence: TGCGCCAGCCTCCGGGAGGGGTACAATGAGCAGTTCTTC. Translated: CASLREGYNEQFF.

The rearrangement links TRBV14 to TRBJ2-1; 7 nucleotides agree with TRBD2. Per germline, CDR1 SGHDN and CDR2 FVKESK. The ends lost 5 bases at V and 0 bases at J; junction bases unmatched: 7. The CDR3 runs to 16 residues. The CDR3 protein is CASSRASGTSYNEQFF. The CDR3 nucleotides are TGTGCCAGCAGCAGGGCTAGCGGAACCTCCTACAATGAGCAGTTCTTC.

CDR3 residues: CASSPGFQRNTEAFF. In DNA, the CDR3 is TGTGCCAGCTCACCAGGGTTCCAGAGGAACACTGAAGCTTTCTTT. V usage is TRBV18 and J usage is TRBJ1-1; D remains ambiguous. CDR3 size: 15 residues. The V gene lost 2 bases and the J gene lost 1 base, with 11 bases spanning the gap. Germline CDR1 reads KGHSH; CDR2 reads LQKENI. The full variable domain, its missing parts supplied by reference TRBV18 and TRBJ1-1, is NAGVMQNPRHLVRRRGQEARLRCSPMKGHSHVYWYRQLPEEGLKFMVYLQKENIIDESGMPKERFSAEFPKEGPSILRIQQVVRGDSAAYFCASSPGFQRNTEAFFGQGTRLTVV.

The J gene is TRBJ1-1, the V gene TRBV2, with TRBD1 as a possible D gene (5 bases). V was pared by 7 bases and J by 3 bases, with 24 bases between. The CDR3 totals 17 residues. Germline lookup yields CDR1 SNHLY and CDR2 FYNNEI. CDR3 loop: CASITPIRTDKDTEAFF. CDR3 in DNA: TGTGCCAGCATTACCCCTATACGGACGGACAAGGACACTGAAGCTTTCTTT.

This chain links TRBV6-8 with TRBJ1-5, with 8 nucleotides matching TRBD1. This CDR3 is built from 15 residues. Looked up from germline, CDR1 is MNHGY and CDR2 is SAAAGT. With V trimmed by 6 bases and J by 3 bases, 7 bases remained unmatched. CDR3 in amino acids: CASRLEDRDNQPQHF. The CDR3, as DNA: TGTGCCAGCAGACTTGAGGACAGGGACAATCAGCCCCAGCATTTT.

The chain employs TRBV5-1 and TRBJ2-7, with 9 positions matching TRBD1. CDR3 length: 14 amino acids. Germline V gene lookup returns CDR1 SGHRS and CDR2 YFSETQ. V dropped 1 base and J dropped 5; count of bases not matched to a gene: 4. CDR3 amino acids: CASSLSGQGDEQYF. The CDR3 DNA reads as TGCGCCAGCAGCTTGTCGGGACAGGGCGACGAGCAGTACTTC.

The V call is TRBV11-3, the J call TRBJ1-2; perhaps TRBD1 as D (5 bases). The CDR3 has 14 amino acids. Germline V gives CDR1 SGHNT, CDR2 YENEEA. Trimming took off 6 bases at V and 4 bases at J, with 15 bases between the two ends. CDR3 residues: CASSSGTGGYGYTF. In nucleotides, the CDR3 is TGTGCCAGCAGTTCCGGGACTGGTGGCTATGGCTACACCTTC.

This clone was detected only a few times. The genes are TRBV28 and TRBJ2-2, with unresolved D. The CDR3 covers 14 residues. V was clipped by 3 bases and J by 5 bases, with 10 bases between them. The germline V gene encodes CDR1 MDHEN and CDR2 SYDVKM. CDR3 nucleotide sequence: TGTGCCAGCAGTTTGGTCTACCTGACCGGGGAGCTGTTTTTT. It specifies CASSLVYLTGELFF. Filled out from reference TRBV28 and TRBJ2-2, the complete variable domain reads DVKVTQSSRYLVKRTGEKVFLECVQDMDHENMFWYRQDPGLGLRLIYFSYDVKMKEKGDIPEGYSVSREKKERFSLILESASTNQTSMYLCASSLVYLTGELFFGEGSRLTVL.